This T cell receptor (beta chain) was identified in a study of T-cell memory formation after mild COVID-19. This clonotype was counted between two and nine times. Its antigen is still unknown. MiXCR, applied by TCRdb to the 5' RACE reads, yields one record per CDR3 protein. The data hold a few hundred thousand distinct CDR3 sequences, with over 15% observed a single time. Study-level results: Contracting CD4+ clones sat mainly in CM and EM; CD8+ in EMRA. Some clones that responded turned up in pre-infection memory, which suggests that cross-reactive memory joined in.

Sample: PBMCs or a T cell subset sorted from them (not recorded which). The clonotype comes from a young man who had mild COVID-19 (a few samples of this study predate the infection). Cell type and time point are not known.

CDR3 sequence reads: CASSGGVALRRDTEAFF. The CDR3 nucleotides read TGTGCCAGCAGCGGGGGGGTAGCGCTTCGGCGGGACACTGAAGCTTTCTTT. This chain links TRBV21-1 with TRBJ1-1; TRBD1, the table's D call, lacks a check against the DNA. TRBV21-1 constitutes a pseudogene. This CDR3 has 17 amino acids.